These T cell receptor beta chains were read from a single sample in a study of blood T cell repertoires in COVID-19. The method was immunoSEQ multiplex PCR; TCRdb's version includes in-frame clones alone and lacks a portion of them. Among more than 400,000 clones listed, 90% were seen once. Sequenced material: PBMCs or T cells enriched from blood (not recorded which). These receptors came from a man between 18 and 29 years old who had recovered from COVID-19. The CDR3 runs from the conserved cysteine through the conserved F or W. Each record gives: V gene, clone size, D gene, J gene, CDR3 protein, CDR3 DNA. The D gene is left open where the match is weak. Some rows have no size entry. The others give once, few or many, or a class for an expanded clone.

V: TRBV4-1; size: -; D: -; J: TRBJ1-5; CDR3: CASSQVWGGSGQPQHF; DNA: TGCGCCAGCAGCCAAGTATGGGGGGGCTCAGGTCAGCCCCAGCATTTT
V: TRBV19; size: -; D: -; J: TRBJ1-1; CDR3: CASSSRDWAEAFF; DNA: TGTGCCAGTAGTAGCCGGGACTGGGCTGAAGCTTTCTTT
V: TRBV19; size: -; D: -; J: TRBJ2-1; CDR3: CASSTSGTPPYNEQFF; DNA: TGTGCCAGTAGTACCAGCGGGACACCGCCCTACAATGAGCAGTTCTTC
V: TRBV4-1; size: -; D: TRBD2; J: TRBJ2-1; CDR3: CASSQAPSGGARQFF; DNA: TGCGCCAGCAGCCAAGCTCCAAGCGGGGGGGCCCGGCAGTTCTTC
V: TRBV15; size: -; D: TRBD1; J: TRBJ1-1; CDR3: CATSRGTGENTEAFF; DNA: TGTGCCACCAGCAGGGGGACAGGGGAGAACACTGAAGCTTTCTTT
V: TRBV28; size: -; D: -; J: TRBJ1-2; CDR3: CASSTTGSRYGYTF; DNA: TGTGCCAGCAGTACAACAGGGTCGAGGTATGGCTACACCTTC
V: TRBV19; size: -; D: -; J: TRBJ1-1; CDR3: CASSSIRDTNTEAFF; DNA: TGTGCCAGTAGTTCCATCAGAGACACTAACACTGAAGCTTTCTTT
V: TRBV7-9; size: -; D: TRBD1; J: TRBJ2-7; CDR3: CASSNGQGEVDEQYF; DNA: TGTGCCAGCAGCAATGGACAGGGAGAGGTTGACGAGCAGTACTTC
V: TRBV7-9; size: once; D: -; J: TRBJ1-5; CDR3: CATESGLNQPQHF; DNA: TGTGCCACCGAATCAGGGCTGAATCAGCCCCAGCATTTT
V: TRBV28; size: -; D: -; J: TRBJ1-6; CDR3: CASKLTGGNSPLHF; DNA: TGTGCCAGCAAACTGACAGGTGGGAATTCACCCCTCCACTTT
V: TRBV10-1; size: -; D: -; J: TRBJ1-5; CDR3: CASPVGGVRQPQHF; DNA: TGCGCCAGTCCCGTCGGGGGGGTGCGCCAGCCCCAGCATTTT